These 28 T cell receptor beta chains share one sample of origin, sequenced in a study. From the 5' RACE reads, TCRdb called clonotypes with MiXCR, one entry per CDR3 protein. Among some 5,000 distinct CDR3 sequences listed, around 71% were seen once. Sequencing input: naive CD4+ T cells sorted from blood. Documented subset: naive CD4+ T cells, CD4+CD45RA+CD25-. The source is a female donor with breast cancer.

The V call is TRBV4-1, the J call TRBJ1-2, with 9 bases matching TRBD1. The CDR3 is 15 amino acids. Per the germline V gene, CDR1 is MGHRA and CDR2 is YSYEKL. V lost 0 bases, J lost 9 bases, and 8 bases stayed unmatched. CDR3 in amino acids: CASSQERDRAGSYTF. Written as DNA, the CDR3 is TGCGCCAGCAGCCAAGAGAGGGACAGGGCTGGTAGCTACACCTTC.

The chain recombines TRBV6-6 with TRBJ2-1; D is ambiguous. Germline-derived CDR1 and CDR2 are MNHNY and SVGAGI (reference sequence). The CDR3 is made up of 18 amino acids. Trimming left V 2 bases short and J 0 bases short, with 17 bases between. The CDR3 reads CASSYETPLLSSYNEQFF. The DNA for the CDR3 is TGTGCCAGCAGTTACGAGACCCCCCTACTAAGCTCCTACAATGAGCAGTTCTTC.

This clonotype was counted between two and nine times. The chain couples TRBV20-1 to TRBJ2-1; TRBD2 matches at 10 bases. With V trimmed by 2 bases and J by 3 bases, 1 base remained unmatched. This CDR3 comprises 14 residues. In germline, CDR1 is DFQATT, CDR2 SNEGSKA (reference sequence). The CDR3 is CSARPSGSYNEQFF. The CDR3, as DNA: TGCAGTGCTAGACCTAGCGGGAGCTACAATGAGCAGTTCTTC.

The gene calls are TRBV6-5 and TRBJ1-5; D is unresolved. CDR1 MNHEY and CDR2 SVGAGI come from the germline V gene. Trimming stripped 2 bases from V and 6 bases from J, with 8 bases between. This CDR3 has 13 amino acids. The CDR3 sequence: CASSYDIVQPQHF. CDR3 nucleotide sequence: TGTGCCAGCAGTTACGACATAGTTCAGCCCCAGCATTTT.

The chain couples TRBV27 to TRBJ2-7; D unresolved. Germline values: CDR1 MNHEY, CDR2 SMNVEV (reference sequence). The CDR3 is 13 amino acids. Trimming pared 6 bases from V and 0 bases from J, leaving 9 bases between. The DNA of the CDR3 is TGTGCCAGCAGAAGGGCTGCCTCCTACGAGCAGTACTTC. Its protein product is CASRRAASYEQYF.

This clonotype occurred a few times. V usage is TRBV7-8 and J usage is TRBJ1-2; 9 bases agree with TRBD1. This CDR3 has 18 residues. Trimming at V came to 4 bases and at J to 3 bases, leaving 15 bases not matched to a gene. Per germline, CDR1 SGHVS and CDR2 FQNEAQ. CDR3 in amino acids: CASSSHGTGINLDYGYTF. In DNA form, the CDR3 reads TGTGCCAGCAGCTCACATGGGACAGGGATAAACTTGGACTATGGCTACACCTTC.

This rearrangement joins TRBV20-1 to TRBJ2-1; 8 bases fit TRBD1. V lost 3 bases to trimming and J lost 6 bases; unmatched junction nucleotides: 4. Germline CDR1 reads DFQATT; CDR2 reads SNEGSKA (reference sequence). This CDR3 contains 13 residues. The CDR3 region is CSARQDRVNEQFF. CDR3 sequence (DNA): TGCAGTGCTAGGCAGGACAGGGTCAATGAGCAGTTCTTC.

Only a few counts were recorded for this clonotype. This rearrangement joins TRBV20-1 to TRBJ1-1, with D maybe TRBD1 (5 bases). The CDR3 has 15 amino acids. CDR1 DFQATT and CDR2 SNEGSKA come from the germline V gene (reference sequence). The V end was cut by 0 bases, the J end by 5 bases, with 16 bases between. CDR3 sequence: CSARDTSGRRTEAFF. Here the CDR3 DNA reads TGCAGTGCTAGAGATACGTCAGGGAGGCGTACTGAAGCTTTCTTT.

The gene calls are TRBV6-2 or TRBV6-3 and TRBJ2-7; tentative D call: TRBD1 (6 bases). Trimming removed 4 bases at V and 1 base at J, with 8 bases between. There are 13 residues in the CDR3. Per germline, CDR1 MNHEY and CDR2 SVGEGT. The CDR3 region is CASSWTVSYEQYF. The CDR3 nucleotides are TGTGCCAGCAGTTGGACAGTGTCCTACGAGCAGTACTTC.

The rearrangement uses TRBV15 and TRBJ2-4; TRBD1 aligns across 9 bases. The CDR3 extends over 17 amino acids. Germline CDR1 reads LNHNV; CDR2 reads YYDKDF (reference sequence). J was trimmed by 0 bases and V by 3 bases; bases with no gene match: 6. CDR3 amino acids: CATSRLTGGLAKNIQYF. The CDR3 region has the DNA TGTGCCACCAGCAGGCTCACAGGGGGCCTAGCCAAAAACATTCAGTACTTC.

The count of this clonotype is one. The V gene is TRBV20-1, the J gene TRBJ2-4; a possible D gene is TRBD2 (5 bases). The CDR3 length is 16 residues. Per the germline V gene, CDR1 is DFQATT and CDR2 is SNEGSKA (reference sequence). V shed 4 bases and J shed 1 base, with 17 bases lying between them. DNA of the CDR3: TGCAGTGCTACCCTACGAGCACCGGGGGCCAAAAACATTCAGTACTTC. Amino acid sequence: CSATLRAPGAKNIQYF.

The chain recombines TRBV6-1 with TRBJ2-7; 11 bases align to TRBD1. The CDR3 extends over 15 amino acids. In germline, CDR1 is MNHNS, CDR2 SASEGT. J gave up 2 bases and V 2 bases, and 2 bases lay outside the gene matches. The CDR3 here is CASSEQDRGPYEQYF. CDR3 nucleotide sequence: TGTGCCAGCAGTGAACAGGACAGGGGGCCCTACGAGCAGTACTTC.

The rearrangement joins TRBV5-4 to TRBJ2-5; D gene unclear. Between the trimmed V and J ends, which lost 2 bases and 1 base, there was a span of 0 bases. Germline V lookup: CDR1 SGHNT, CDR2 YYREEE (reference sequence). The CDR3 covers 11 residues. CDR3 in amino acids: CASSFQETQYF. The CDR3 nucleotides are TGTGCCAGCAGCTTCCAAGAGACCCAGTACTTC.

This chain joins TRBV10-3 and TRBJ2-7; D possibly corresponds to TRBD2 (5 bases). V shed 4 bases and J shed 4 bases, with 8 bases lying between them. The CDR3 contains 12 residues. Germline CDR1 ENHRY, CDR2 SYGVKD. The CDR3 nucleotides are TGTGCCATCAGTGGGACTGCTTACGAGCAGTACTTC. This gives the protein CAISGTAYEQYF.

CDR3 nucleotide sequence: TGTGCCAGCAGCCCTTTGAGGGCAGATACGCAGTATTTT. Translated, it gives CASSPLRADTQYF. The J gene is TRBJ2-3, the V gene TRBV7-6, with D maybe TRBD2 (5 bases). Trimming took 5 bases from V and 4 from J, leaving 10 bases between them. Germline lookup yields CDR1 SGHVS and CDR2 FNYEAQ. There are 13 residues in the CDR3.

The V call is TRBV29-1, the J call TRBJ2-1; 8 bases are a match to TRBD2. J gave up 7 bases and V 1 base, and 12 bases lay outside the gene matches. CDR1 and CDR2 from the germline V gene are SQVTM and ANQGSEA. This CDR3 has 16 residues. The CDR3 DNA is TGCAGCGTTGAAGTTGGCGGGAGGAGGGTTGGGAATGAGCAGTTCTTC. Protein product: CSVEVGGRRVGNEQFF.

The rearrangement links TRBV20-1 to TRBJ1-2, with no clear D. Looked up from germline, CDR1 is DFQATT and CDR2 is SNEGSKA (reference sequence). The length of the CDR3 is 14 residues. V was shortened by 0 bases and J by 4 bases, with 12 bases between the two germline ends. CDR3 in amino acids: CSARDSVAGYGYTF. As DNA, the CDR3 is TGCAGTGCTAGAGATTCGGTGGCCGGCTATGGCTACACCTTC.

The chain employs TRBV7-6 and TRBJ2-5, with TRBD1 as a possible D gene (6 bases). This CDR3 is built from 13 residues. V dropped 5 bases and J dropped 5 bases, with 12 bases sitting between them. Germline CDR1 is SGHVS and CDR2 is FNYEAQ. CDR3 loop: CASSKQGWETQYF. The CDR3 region has the DNA TGTGCCAGCAGCAAACAGGGTTGGGAGACCCAGTACTTC.

This clonotype has more than one count but fewer than ten. The J gene is TRBJ1-1, the V gene TRBV13; 7 bases map to TRBD1. After removal of 5 bases from V and 6 bases from J, the junction contained 6 bases not matched to a gene. The CDR3 covers 13 residues. Germline V CDR1 and CDR2: PRHDT, FYEKMQ (reference sequence). The CDR3 here is CASSLQGRAEAFF. The CDR3 DNA is TGTGCCAGCAGCCTACAGGGGAGGGCTGAAGCTTTCTTT.

The CDR3 here is CASSFVGNLQETQYF. The DNA of the CDR3 is TGCGCCAGCAGCTTTGTGGGCAACCTCCAAGAGACCCAGTACTTC. The rearrangement links TRBV5-1 to TRBJ2-5, with D unresolved. Germline values: CDR1 SGHRS, CDR2 YFSETQ. V was pared by 2 bases and J by 1 base, with 12 bases between. The CDR3 is made up of 15 amino acids.

This clonotype was counted once. The V call is TRBV5-1, the J call TRBJ2-1; D is ambiguous. CDR1 SGHRS and CDR2 YFSETQ come from the germline V gene. This CDR3 region has 12 residues. Trimming took 5 bases from V and 6 from J, leaving 9 bases between them. CDR3 in amino acids: CASRLKTNEQFF. CDR3 sequence (DNA): TGCGCCAGCAGGTTAAAAACCAATGAGCAGTTCTTC.

V is TRBV7-2 and J is TRBJ2-2, with D possibly called TRBD1 or TRBD2 (5 bases each). This CDR3 spans 16 amino acids. The ends were cut back, 2 bases at V and 1 base at J, with 11 bases in the middle. Germline CDR1 reads SGHTA; CDR2 reads FQGNSA. The CDR3 sequence: CASSLYGGQNTGELFF. In DNA, the CDR3 is TGTGCCAGCAGCTTATATGGAGGACAGAACACCGGGGAGCTGTTTTTT.

The rearrangement links TRBV7-2 to TRBJ2-5, with TRBD1 matching 9 bases. The CDR3 runs to 17 residues. The V gene's germline CDR1 is SGHTA and CDR2 FQGNSA. With 2 bases clipped from V and 3 bases from J, the junction kept 10 bases outside the gene matches. As DNA, the CDR3 is TGTGCCAGCAGCTTACCCCGGACAGGGGAGTTTAAAGAGACCCAGTACTTC. Amino acid sequence: CASSLPRTGEFKETQYF.

V is TRBV29-1 and J is TRBJ2-6; 8 bases map to TRBD2. Germline CDR1 reads SQVTM; CDR2 reads ANQGSEA. Trimming at V came to 8 bases and at J to 4 bases, leaving 7 bases not matched to a gene. CDR3 length: 14 residues. CDR3 nucleotide sequence: TGCAGCATTGCGGGGGGAAGCGGGGCCAACGTCCTGACTTTC. Its protein product is CSIAGGSGANVLTF.

The chain recombines TRBV6-2 or TRBV6-3 with TRBJ2-6; 7 positions match TRBD1. Germline V gene data show CDR1 as MNHEY and CDR2 as SVGEGT. V gave up 8 bases and J gave up 2 bases; unmatched junction bases: 9. The CDR3 runs to 16 residues. The CDR3 coding sequence is TGTGCCAGCCGAAGAAACGACAGGGCTGGGGCCAACGTCCTGACTTTC. Its protein is CASRRNDRAGANVLTF.

This chain uses TRBV5-1 with TRBJ2-7, with 8 bases fitting TRBD2. CDR3 length: 15 residues. The germline CDR1 and CDR2 sequences are SGHRS and YFSETQ. V shed 0 bases, J shed 2 bases, and the junction held 4 bases outside the gene matches. CDR3 residues: CASSLDTSGAYEQYF. Written as DNA, the CDR3 is TGCGCCAGCAGCTTGGATACTAGCGGAGCCTACGAGCAGTACTTC.

This chain connects TRBV20-1 to TRBJ2-1; 8 nucleotides match TRBD2. Germline V lookup: CDR1 DFQATT, CDR2 SNEGSKA (reference sequence). V was pared by 6 bases and J by 7 bases, with 14 bases of the junction left unmatched. The CDR3 covers 15 residues. CDR3 in amino acids: CSARKTSGGWNEQFF. In nucleotides, the CDR3 is TGCAGTGCCAGGAAAACTAGCGGAGGGTGGAATGAGCAGTTCTTC.

The CDR3 coding sequence is TGTGCCAGCAGCTTAAAGAGGAACACTGAAGCTTTCTTT. Amino acids: CASSLKRNTEAFF. V is TRBV11-2 and J is TRBJ1-1; no firm D call. Germline values: CDR1 SGHAT, CDR2 FQNNGV. This CDR3 spans 13 amino acids. Deletions cut 2 bases from V and 1 base from J, with 5 bases between. Drawing the rest from reference TRBV11-2 and TRBJ1-1, the complete variable domain is EAGVAQSPRYKIIEKRQSVAFWCNPISGHATLYWYQQILGQGPKLLIQFQNNGVVDDSQLPKDRFSAERLKGVDSTLKIQPAKLEDSAVYLCASSLKRNTEAFFGQGTRLTVV.